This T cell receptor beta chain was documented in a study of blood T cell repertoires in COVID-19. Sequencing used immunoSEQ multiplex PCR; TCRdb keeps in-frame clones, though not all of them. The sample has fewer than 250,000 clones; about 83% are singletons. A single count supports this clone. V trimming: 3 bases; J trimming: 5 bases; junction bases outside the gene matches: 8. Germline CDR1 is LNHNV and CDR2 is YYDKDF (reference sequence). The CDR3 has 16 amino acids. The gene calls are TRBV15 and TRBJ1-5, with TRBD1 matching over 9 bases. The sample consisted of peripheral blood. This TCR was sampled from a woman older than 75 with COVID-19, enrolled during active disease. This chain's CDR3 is CATSSFGQGPHQPQHF. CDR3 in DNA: TGTGCCACCAGCAGTTTCGGACAGGGGCCTCATCAGCCCCAGCATTTT.